The next 21 T cell receptor beta chains were all read from a single sample in a study of PD-1 blockade in classical Hodgkin lymphoma (dated by TCRdb to the early 2020s). Libraries were constructed by the immunoSEQ multiplex PCR assay. TCRdb obtained this table from immuneACCESS and retained in-frame rearrangements with V and J assigned. These tables miss some clones; where compared with another copy, unresolved V genes account for less than half of the shortfall, and the remainder is unexplained. The sample table contains just under 65,000 clones; only one count was recorded for about 90% of them. The ten largest clones take up about a tenth of the sample. Sample time point, as interpreted from the label and publication: cycle 4 day 1 (C4D1), after less than 7 weeks of nivolumab. Every trial patient had relapsed after autologous stem cell transplantation, and cohorts A, B and C differed in prior brentuximab vedotin exposure.

The sample consisted of peripheral blood mononuclear cells (PBMCs), taken before the fourth cycle of nivolumab. The receptors were gathered from a human donor with classical Hodgkin lymphoma.

V gene TRBV7-2 combines with J gene TRBJ2-3, with 8 bases aligning to TRBD1. Germline trimming cut 4 bases from V and 7 bases from J; bases unmatched to any gene: 16. Germline V gene data show CDR1 as SGHTA and CDR2 as FQGNSA. The CDR3 spans 17 residues. CDR3 DNA sequence: TGTGCCAGCAGCTACCGTCTCTCTGACAGGGGACGGAATACGCAGTATTTT. Translating it yields CASSYRLSDRGRNTQYF.

The rearrangement links TRBV4-1 to TRBJ1-5, with D tentatively TRBD1 (6 bases). Trimming pared 0 bases from V and 8 bases from J, leaving 11 bases between. This CDR3 spans 14 amino acids. Germline V CDR1 and CDR2: MGHRA, YSYEKL. The CDR3 reads CASSQEQGWKPQHF. CDR3 nucleotide sequence: TGCGCCAGCAGCCAAGAACAGGGTTGGAAGCCCCAGCATTTT.

This chain's CDR3 is CASTHRGLQETQYF. The CDR3 nucleotides read TGTGCCAGTACTCACAGGGGGCTACAAGAGACCCAGTACTTC. This chain joins TRBV2 and TRBJ2-5, with 9 bases identical to TRBD1. The CDR3 covers 14 residues. CDR1 is SNHLY and CDR2 is FYNNEI in the germline V gene. The junction had 7 bases not matched to a gene; V was cut back by 9 bases and J by 2 bases. The entire variable domain, with the rest obtained from reference TRBV2 and TRBJ2-5, is as follows: EPEVTQTPSHQVTQMGQEVILRCVPISNHLYFYWYRQILGQKVEFLVSFYNNEISEKSEIFDDQFSVERPDGSNFTLKIRSTKLEDSAMYFCASTHRGLQETQYFGPGTRLLVL.

This clone was seen just once. The CDR3, as DNA: TGTGCCAGCAGCCCGGGTCAGGGGGTTGAAAAACTGTTTTTT. Amino acids: CASSPGQGVEKLFF. The chain recombines TRBV6-5 with TRBJ1-4; TRBD1 matches at 7 bases. CDR3 length equals 14 residues. CDR1 MNHEY and CDR2 SVGAGI come from the germline V gene. After removal of 6 bases from V and 7 bases from J, the junction contained 8 bases not matched to a gene.

The CDR3 here is CASSYRGSGNTIYF. CDR3 sequence (DNA): TGTGCCAGCAGTTACAGGGGATCTGGAAACACCATATATTTT. The chain joins TRBV6-5 to TRBJ1-3, with D perhaps matching TRBD1 (5 bases). Germline-derived CDR1 and CDR2 are MNHEY and SVGAGI. V was clipped by 2 bases and J by 1 base, with 6 bases between them. This CDR3 region has 14 residues.

The chain recombines TRBV30 with TRBJ1-6; 7 bases match TRBD1. V lost 3 bases to trimming and J lost 1 base; unmatched junction nucleotides: 12. The CDR3 totals 18 residues. Germline CDR1 reads GTSNPN; CDR2 reads SVGIG (reference sequence). CDR3 DNA: TGTGCCTGGAGACCCCGACAGGGAGAAGGGTCCTATAATTCACCCCTCCACTTT. Residues: CAWRPRQGEGSYNSPLHF.

The chain joins TRBV7-9 to TRBJ1-1; no definite D call. The germline V gene has CDR1 SEHNR and CDR2 FQNEAQ (reference sequence). The CDR3 is made up of 11 amino acids. V lost 6 bases to trimming and J lost 6 bases, with 8 bases between them. CDR3: CASSLPPEAFF. CDR3 sequence (DNA): TGTGCCAGCAGTCTACCCCCTGAAGCTTTCTTT.

The V call is TRBV6-5, the J call TRBJ1-5; 7 bases are a match to TRBD1. The CDR3 totals 14 residues. Germline trimming cut 4 bases from V and 7 bases from J; bases unmatched to any gene: 7. Germline V gives CDR1 MNHEY, CDR2 SVGAGI. The CDR3 here is CASSFQGGDQPQHF. As DNA, the CDR3 is TGTGCCAGCAGTTTCCAGGGGGGAGACCAGCCCCAGCATTTT.

The chain links TRBV2 to TRBJ1-6; the D is unclear. This CDR3 has 15 amino acids. Trimming stripped 3 bases from V and 3 bases from J, with 9 bases between. Germline loops: CDR1 SNHLY, CDR2 FYNNEI. CDR3 bases: TGTGCCAGCAGTGACTTAGGAAACTATAATTCACCCCTCCACTTT. Its translation: CASSDLGNYNSPLHF.

The V call is TRBV6-4, the J call TRBJ1-1; D ambiguous. This CDR3 has 15 amino acids. Germline CDR1 MRHNA, CDR2 SNTAGT. Between the trimmed V and J ends, which lost 3 bases and 0 bases, there was a span of 11 bases. As DNA, the CDR3 is TGTGCCAGCAGTGAGGAGGCATACCTGAACACTGAAGCTTTCTTT. It translates to CASSEEAYLNTEAFF.

This chain connects TRBV6-6 to TRBJ1-2; no firm D call. The CDR3 spans 11 residues. V lost 2 bases, J lost 12 bases, and 10 bases lay in between. Germline V gene sequence: CDR1 MNHNY, CDR2 SVGAGI (reference sequence). For the CDR3, the DNA is TGTGCCAGCAGTTACCACGACACCAACACCTTC. Its protein is CASSYHDTNTF.

The genes are TRBV7-8 and TRBJ2-2, with 7 nucleotides matching TRBD2. The CDR3 covers 15 residues. Per the germline V gene, CDR1 is SGHVS and CDR2 is FQNEAQ. The J segment lost 6 bases and the V segment lost 4 bases, leaving 8 bases of the junction unmatched. CDR3 protein: CASSSIRAGPGELFF. CDR3 nucleotide sequence: TGTGCCAGCAGCTCAATAAGAGCGGGGCCCGGGGAGCTGTTTTTT.

The rearrangement uses TRBV6-5 and TRBJ1-6; TRBD1 aligns across 9 bases. With 2 bases clipped from V and 7 bases from J, the junction kept 3 bases outside the gene matches. The CDR3 is 15 residues long. Germline V lookup: CDR1 MNHEY, CDR2 SVGAGI. This chain's CDR3 is CASSYLGTGNSPLHF. DNA of the CDR3: TGTGCCAGCAGTTACCTAGGGACAGGGAATTCACCCCTCCACTTT.

The chain uses TRBV6-1 and TRBJ1-2, with no clear D. Germline V gives CDR1 MNHNS, CDR2 SASEGT. The CDR3 is 15 amino acids. V was shortened by 5 bases and J by 5 bases, with 18 bases between the two germline ends. CDR3 DNA: TGTGCCAGCAGTCCCCGGGAAAGGCAGACTTATGGCTACACCTTC. Amino acid sequence: CASSPRERQTYGYTF.

The chain employs TRBV19 and TRBJ2-1; D is uncertain. This CDR3 is 12 amino acids long. V lost 3 bases and J lost 9, with 9 bases in between. Germline values: CDR1 LNHDA, CDR2 SQIVND (reference sequence). CDR3 DNA sequence: TGTGCCAGTAGTATCACACGGTCTGAGCAGTTCTTC. This translates into CASSITRSEQFF. Filled out from reference TRBV19 and TRBJ2-1, the complete variable domain reads DGGITQSPKYLFRKEGQNVTLSCEQNLNHDAMYWYRQDPGQGLRLIYYSQIVNDFQKGDIAEGYSVSREKKESFPLTVTSAQKNPTAFYLCASSITRSEQFFGPGTRLTVL.

The CDR3 here is CASSPPVGDMNTEAFF. CDR3 bases: TGTGCCAGCTCACCACCGGTGGGAGACATGAACACTGAAGCTTTCTTT. The chain links TRBV18 to TRBJ1-1; D is uncertain. This CDR3 spans 16 amino acids. Germline CDR1 is KGHSH and CDR2 is LQKENI. With 0 bases removed from V and 0 bases from J, the gap between germline ends came to 11 bases.

This clone was counted once. The chain links TRBV19 to TRBJ1-5; unclear D gene. Trimming cost V 3 bases and J 2 bases, with 11 bases left between them. The germline CDR1 and CDR2 sequences are LNHDA and SQIVND (reference sequence). There are 15 residues in the CDR3. The CDR3 protein is CASSMWGAGNQPQHF. The CDR3 DNA is TGTGCCAGTAGTATGTGGGGAGCAGGCAATCAGCCCCAGCATTTT.

V gene TRBV27 combines with J gene TRBJ2-7; TRBD1 might be the D (6 bases). From germline, CDR1 is MNHEY and CDR2 SMNVEV (reference sequence). The CDR3 loop spans 15 amino acids. V was cut by 4 bases and J by 0 bases, with 13 bases left in between. The CDR3 loop reads CASSSSDRSSYEQYF. The CDR3 DNA sequence: TGTGCCAGCAGTTCCTCCGACAGGAGCTCCTACGAGCAGTACTTC.

The gene calls are TRBV19 and TRBJ1-1, with D uncertain. With 1 base removed from V and 3 bases from J, the gap between germline ends came to 12 bases. This CDR3 contains 15 residues. Germline CDR1 LNHDA, CDR2 SQIVND (reference sequence). CDR3 in amino acids: CASSIGPKTDTEAFF. Written as DNA, the CDR3 is TGTGCCAGTAGTATAGGGCCCAAGACGGACACTGAAGCTTTCTTT.

The chain has TRBV7-2 and TRBJ2-7, with D perhaps given as TRBD1 or TRBD2 (5 bases each). Germline lookup yields CDR1 SGHTA and CDR2 FQGNSA. Trimming cost V 2 bases and J 0 bases, with 11 bases left between them. There are 15 residues in the CDR3. CDR3 region: CASSLRDLSSYEQYF. CDR3 nucleotide sequence: TGTGCCAGCAGCTTAAGGGACCTAAGCTCCTACGAGCAGTACTTC.

This sequence joins TRBV7-9 and TRBJ2-2; no clear D gene. The germline V gene has CDR1 SEHNR and CDR2 FQNEAQ (reference sequence). The CDR3 contains 12 residues. V lost 2 bases to trimming and J lost 7 bases, with 5 bases between them. CDR3 DNA sequence: TGTGCCAGCAGCTTATCGGGCGGGGAGCTGTTTTTT. Amino acid sequence: CASSLSGGELFF.